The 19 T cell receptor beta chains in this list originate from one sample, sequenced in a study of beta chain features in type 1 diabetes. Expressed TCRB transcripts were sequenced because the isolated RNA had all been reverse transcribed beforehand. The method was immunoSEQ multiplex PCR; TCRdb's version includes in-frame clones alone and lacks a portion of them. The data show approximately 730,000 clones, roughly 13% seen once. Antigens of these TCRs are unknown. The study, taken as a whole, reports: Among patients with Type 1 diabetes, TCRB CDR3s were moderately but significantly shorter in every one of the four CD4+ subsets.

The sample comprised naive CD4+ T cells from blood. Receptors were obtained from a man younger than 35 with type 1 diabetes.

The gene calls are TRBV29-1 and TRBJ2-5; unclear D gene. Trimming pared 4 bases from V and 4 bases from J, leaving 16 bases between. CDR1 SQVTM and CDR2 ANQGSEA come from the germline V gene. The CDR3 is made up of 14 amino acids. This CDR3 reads CSVVGQMGSETQYF. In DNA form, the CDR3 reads TGCAGCGTTGTGGGCCAAATGGGATCAGAGACCCAGTACTTC.

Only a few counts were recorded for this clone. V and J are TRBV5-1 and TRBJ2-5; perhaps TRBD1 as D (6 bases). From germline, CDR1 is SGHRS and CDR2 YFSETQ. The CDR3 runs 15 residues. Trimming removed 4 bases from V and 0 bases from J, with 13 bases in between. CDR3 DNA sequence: TGCGCCAGCAGCACAGTAACAGGGAACCAAGAGACCCAGTACTTC. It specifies CASSTVTGNQETQYF.

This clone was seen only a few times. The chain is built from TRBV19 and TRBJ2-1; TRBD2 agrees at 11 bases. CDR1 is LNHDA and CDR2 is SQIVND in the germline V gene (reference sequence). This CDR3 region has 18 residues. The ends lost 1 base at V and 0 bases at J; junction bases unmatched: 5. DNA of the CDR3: TGTGCCAGTAGTATAGCCGGGACTAGCGGAAGCTCCTACAATGAGCAGTTCTTC. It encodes CASSIAGTSGSSYNEQFF.

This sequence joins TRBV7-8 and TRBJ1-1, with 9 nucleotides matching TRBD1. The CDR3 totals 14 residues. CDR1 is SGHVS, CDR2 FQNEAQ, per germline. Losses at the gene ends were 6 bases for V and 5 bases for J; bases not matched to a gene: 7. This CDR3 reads CASSRRTGETEAFF. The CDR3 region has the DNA TGTGCCAGCAGTCGTCGGACAGGGGAGACTGAAGCTTTCTTT.

CDR3 loop: CASSLNLARDSYNSPLHF. The CDR3 DNA follows: TGTGCCAGCAGCCTCAACCTGGCGCGGGACAGCTATAATTCACCCCTCCACTTT. The chain links TRBV7-2 to TRBJ1-6; 7 bases fit TRBD1. CDR1 is SGHTA, CDR2 FQGNSA, per germline. The CDR3 totals 18 residues. The J segment lost 3 bases and the V segment lost 5 bases, leaving 13 bases of the junction unmatched.

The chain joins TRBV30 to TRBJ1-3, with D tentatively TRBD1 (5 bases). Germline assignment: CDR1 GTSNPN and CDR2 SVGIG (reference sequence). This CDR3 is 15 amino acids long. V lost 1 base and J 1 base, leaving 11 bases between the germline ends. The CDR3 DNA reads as TGTGCCTGGAGTGAGTCCAGGGTTTCTGGAAACACCATATATTTT. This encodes CAWSESRVSGNTIYF. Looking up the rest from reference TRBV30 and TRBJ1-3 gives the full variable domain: SQTIHQWPATLVQPVGSPLSLECTVEGTSNPNLYWYRQAAGRGLQLLFYSVGIGQISSEVPQNLSASRPQDRQFILSSKKLLLSDSGFYLCAWSESRVSGNTIYFGEGSWLTVV.

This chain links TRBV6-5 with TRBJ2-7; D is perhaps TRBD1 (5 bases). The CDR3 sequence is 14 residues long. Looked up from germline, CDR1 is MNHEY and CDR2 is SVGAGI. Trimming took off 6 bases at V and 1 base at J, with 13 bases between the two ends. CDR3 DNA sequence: TGTGCCAGCAGCCAACAGGACGGATCCTACGAGCAGTACTTC. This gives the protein CASSQQDGSYEQYF.

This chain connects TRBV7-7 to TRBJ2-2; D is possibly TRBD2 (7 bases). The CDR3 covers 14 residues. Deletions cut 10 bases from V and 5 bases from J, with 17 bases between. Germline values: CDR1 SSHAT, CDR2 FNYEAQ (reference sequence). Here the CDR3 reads CAITPGGGTGELFF. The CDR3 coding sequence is TGTGCCATCACCCCGGGGGGCGGGACCGGGGAGCTGTTTTTT.

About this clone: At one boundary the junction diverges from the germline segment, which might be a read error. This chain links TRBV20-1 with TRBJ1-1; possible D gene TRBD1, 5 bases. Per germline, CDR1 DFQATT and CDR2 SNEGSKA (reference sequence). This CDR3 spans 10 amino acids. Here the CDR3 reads CSAKDTEAFF. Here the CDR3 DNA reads TGCAGTGCTAAGGACACAGAAGCTTTCTTT.

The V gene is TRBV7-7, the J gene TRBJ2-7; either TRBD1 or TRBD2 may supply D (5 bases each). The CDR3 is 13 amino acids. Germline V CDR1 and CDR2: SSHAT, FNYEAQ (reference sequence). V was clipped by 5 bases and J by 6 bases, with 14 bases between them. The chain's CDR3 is CASSPWGSGEQYF. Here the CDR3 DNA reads TGTGCCAGCAGCCCGTGGGGGAGTGGCGAGCAGTACTTC.

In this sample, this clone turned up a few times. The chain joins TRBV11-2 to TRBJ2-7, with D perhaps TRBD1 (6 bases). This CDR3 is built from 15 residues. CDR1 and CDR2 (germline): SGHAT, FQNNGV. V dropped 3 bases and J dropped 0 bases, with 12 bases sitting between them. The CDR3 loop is CASSFVGASSYEQYF. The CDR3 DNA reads TGTGCCAGCAGCTTCGTGGGGGCTAGCTCCTACGAGCAGTACTTC.

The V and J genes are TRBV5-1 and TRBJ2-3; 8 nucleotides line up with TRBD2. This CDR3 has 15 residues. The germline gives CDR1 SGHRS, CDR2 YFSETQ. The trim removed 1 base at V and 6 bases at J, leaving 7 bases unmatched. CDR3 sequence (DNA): TGCGCCAGCAGCTTGAATGCGGGGGGAGCGGATACGCAGTATTTT. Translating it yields CASSLNAGGADTQYF.

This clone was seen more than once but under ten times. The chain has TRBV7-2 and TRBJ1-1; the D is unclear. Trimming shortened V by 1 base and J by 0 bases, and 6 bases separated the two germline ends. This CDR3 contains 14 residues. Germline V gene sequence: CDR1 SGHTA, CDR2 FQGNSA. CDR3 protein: CASSLVPMNTEAFF. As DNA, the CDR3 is TGTGCCAGCAGCTTAGTCCCTATGAACACTGAAGCTTTCTTT. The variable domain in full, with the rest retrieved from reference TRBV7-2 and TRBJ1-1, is GAGVSQSPSNKVTEKGKDVELRCDPISGHTALYWYRQSLGQGLEFLIYFQGNSAPDKSGLPSDRFSAERTGGSVSTLTIQRTQQEDSAVYLCASSLVPMNTEAFFGQGTRLTVV.

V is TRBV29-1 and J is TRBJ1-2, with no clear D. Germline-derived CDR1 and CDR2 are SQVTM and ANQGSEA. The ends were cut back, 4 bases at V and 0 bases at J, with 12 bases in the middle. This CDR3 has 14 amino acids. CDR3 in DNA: TGCAGCGTTGGAGGACGGGTAGCTAACTATGGCTACACCTTC. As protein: CSVGGRVANYGYTF.

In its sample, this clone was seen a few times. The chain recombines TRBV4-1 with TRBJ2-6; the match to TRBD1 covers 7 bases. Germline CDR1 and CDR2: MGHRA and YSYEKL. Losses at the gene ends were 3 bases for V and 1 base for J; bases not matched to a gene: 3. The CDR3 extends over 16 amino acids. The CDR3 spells CASSHPTGSGANVLTF. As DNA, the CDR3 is TGCGCCAGCAGCCACCCGACAGGGTCTGGGGCCAACGTCCTGACTTTC.

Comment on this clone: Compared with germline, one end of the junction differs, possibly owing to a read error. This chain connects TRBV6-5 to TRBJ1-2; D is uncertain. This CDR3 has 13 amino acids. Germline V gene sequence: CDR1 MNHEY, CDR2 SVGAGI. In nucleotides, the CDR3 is TGTGCCAGCAGTCGCGGGCCTTTGGGCCTACCCCTCTTC. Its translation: CASSRGPLGLPLF.

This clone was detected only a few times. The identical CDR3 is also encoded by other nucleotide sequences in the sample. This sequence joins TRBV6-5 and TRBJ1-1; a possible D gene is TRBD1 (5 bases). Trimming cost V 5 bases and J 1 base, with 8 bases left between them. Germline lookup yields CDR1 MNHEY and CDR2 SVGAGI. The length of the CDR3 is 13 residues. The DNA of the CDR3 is TGTGCCAGCAGTCCCCAGGGGAACACTGAAGCTTTCTTT. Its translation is CASSPQGNTEAFF.

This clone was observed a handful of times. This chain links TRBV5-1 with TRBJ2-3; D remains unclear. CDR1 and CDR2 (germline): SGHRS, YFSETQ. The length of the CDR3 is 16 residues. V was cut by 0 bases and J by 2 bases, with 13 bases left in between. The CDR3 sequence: CASSLGVGELTDTQYF. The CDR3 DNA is TGCGCCAGCAGCTTGGGGGTTGGGGAACTCACAGATACGCAGTATTTT.

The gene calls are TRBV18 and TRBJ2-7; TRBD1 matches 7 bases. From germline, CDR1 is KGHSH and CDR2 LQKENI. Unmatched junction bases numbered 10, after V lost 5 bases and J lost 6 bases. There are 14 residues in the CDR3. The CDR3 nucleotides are TGTGCCAGCTCAGCCACCGGGACAGACAGCGAGCAGTACTTC. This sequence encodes CASSATGTDSEQYF.